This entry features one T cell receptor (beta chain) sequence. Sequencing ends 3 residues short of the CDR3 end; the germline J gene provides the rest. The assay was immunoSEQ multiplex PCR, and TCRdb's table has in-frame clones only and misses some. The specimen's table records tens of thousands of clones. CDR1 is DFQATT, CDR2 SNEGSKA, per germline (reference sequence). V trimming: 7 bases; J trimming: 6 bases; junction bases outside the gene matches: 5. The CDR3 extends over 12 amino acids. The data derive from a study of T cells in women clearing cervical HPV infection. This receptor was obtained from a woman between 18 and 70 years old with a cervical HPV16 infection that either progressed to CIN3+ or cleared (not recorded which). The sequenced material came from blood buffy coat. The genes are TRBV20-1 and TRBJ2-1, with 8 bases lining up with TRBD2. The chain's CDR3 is CSGTSGINEQFF. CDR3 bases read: TGCAGTGGAACTAGCGGAATCAATGAG.